The clone carrying this T cell receptor beta chain was found a few times. Its antigen is not identified. As for time point: week 47, end of study. Alongside topical imiquimod, each dose of vaccine comprised 300 ug of mutant IDH1 20-mer peptide. New astrocytomas of WHO grade 3 or 4 that were IDH1-mutant and ATRX-lost were found in the donors. The length of the CDR3 is 14 residues. V was clipped by 0 bases and J by 8 bases; unmatched bases: 3. CDR1 LNHDA and CDR2 SQIVND come from the germline V gene (reference sequence). Libraries were prepared by immunoSEQ multiplex PCR; TCRdb keeps only in-frame clonotypes and omits some of them. The table records fewer than 40,000 clones, around 82% of them present only once. The data originate from a study of a mutant IDH1 vaccine in newly diagnosed glioma. Study overall: Patients received vaccination from 4-6 weeks after radiotherapy alone, or with temozolomide cycles. Averaging roughly 40 years of age, treated patients were roughly 60% male and about 38% female. Patients were pretreated with radiotherapy, temozolomide, or both, mostly both.

This clonotype originated in a man aged 25 to 40 with glioma. This chain joins TRBV19 and TRBJ2-1; TRBD1 aligns across 8 bases. This sample comprised PBMCs, obtained from a glioma patient whose treatment included an IDH1 peptide vaccine. This CDR3 is CASSIDRGRDEQFF. The CDR3 nucleotides are TGTGCCAGTAGTATAGACAGGGGGCGAGATGAGCAGTTCTTC.